This TCR beta chain is drawn from a study of cytomegalovirus exposure and HLA in healthy donors. A remark on this clone: Its antigen is undetermined.

Every donor was a healthy person donating bone marrow. General observations from the study: The study found most TCR sequences rare, yet found some public TCRs in many donors.

The germline V gene has CDR1 SGHAT and CDR2 FQNNGV. The J segment lost 0 bases and the V segment lost 4 bases, leaving 3 bases of the junction unmatched. The CDR3 loop spans 16 amino acids. The PCR ran on 60 Vbeta and 13 Jbeta primers. Sequenced by immunoSEQ multiplex PCR; TCRdb stores in-frame clones only, minus some. The data show around 200,000 clones, 82% seen once. The sequence derives from a woman aged 18-30 years in good health and CMV-seronegative. Input material: PBMCs. The V gene is TRBV11-2, the J gene TRBJ2-1; 10 bases agree with TRBD2. CDR3: CASSSASGGSYNEQFF. The DNA of the CDR3 is TGTGCCAGCAGCTCGGCTAGCGGGGGCTCCTACAATGAGCAGTTCTTC.